These 10 T cell receptor beta chains share one sample of origin, sequenced in a study of blood T cell repertoires in COVID-19. Produced via immunoSEQ multiplex PCR; TCRdb's table is partial and in-frame only. Of under 200,000 clones in the sample, approximately 92% were seen once. Sequencing input: peripheral blood. Source of these receptors: a man in his fifties or sixties with acute or convalescent COVID-19.

This clone was picked up a small number of times. This rearrangement joins TRBV6-2 or TRBV6-3 to TRBJ2-7; 7 bases match TRBD2. V gave up 0 bases and J gave up 3 bases; unmatched junction bases: 2. From germline, CDR1 is MNHEY and CDR2 SVGEGT. This CDR3 region has 14 residues. CDR3 nucleotides: TGTGCCAGCAGTTACTCGGCTAGCGGCTACGAGCAGTACGTC. Its protein is CASSYSASGYEQYV.

The V gene is TRBV2, the J gene TRBJ2-1; TRBD2 matches at 9 bases. With 2 bases clipped from V and 6 bases from J, the junction kept 5 bases outside the gene matches. CDR1 and CDR2 from the germline V gene are SNHLY and FYNNEI. The length of the CDR3 is 15 residues. CDR3 in amino acids: CASSEKGLAVNEQFF. CDR3 nucleotides: TGTGCCAGCAGTGAAAAGGGACTAGCAGTCAATGAGCAGTTCTTC.

The rearrangement links TRBV28 to TRBJ1-5; the match to TRBD1 covers 8 bases. After removal of 8 bases from V and 6 bases from J, the junction contained 12 bases not matched to a gene. This CDR3 has 15 residues. Germline CDR1 and CDR2: MDHEN and SYDVKM. The CDR3: CASLTRAGGIQPQHF. DNA of the CDR3: TGTGCCAGCCTCACCCGGGCAGGGGGCATTCAGCCCCAGCATTTT.

V gene TRBV7-2 combines with J gene TRBJ2-3, with 9 nucleotides matching TRBD1. The CDR3 sequence is 13 residues long. V dropped 7 bases and J dropped 6; count of bases not matched to a gene: 5. In germline, CDR1 is SGHTA, CDR2 FQGNSA. The chain's CDR3 is CASTPQGADTQYF. The CDR3 DNA reads as TGTGCCAGCACCCCACAGGGGGCCGATACGCAGTATTTT.

The J gene is TRBJ2-7, the V gene TRBV28, with 12 bases that match TRBD1. The length of the CDR3 is 13 residues. CDR1 and CDR2 from the germline V gene are MDHEN and SYDVKM. With V trimmed by 6 bases and J by 7 bases, 4 bases remained unmatched. The CDR3 nucleotides read TGTGCCAGCAGGGGGGACAGGGGGCATGAGCAGTACTTC. Its protein product is CASRGDRGHEQYF.

This chain connects TRBV29-1 to TRBJ2-7; 9 bases fit TRBD2. Trimming cost V 6 bases and J 1 base; bases outside gene matches: 7. CDR1 and CDR2 from the germline V gene are SQVTM and ANQGSEA. The CDR3 extends over 14 amino acids. CDR3 bases: TGCAGCGTCTCGAGCGGGGGGCCTTCCTACGAGCAGTACGTC. This gives the protein CSVSSGGPSYEQYV.

The CDR3 reads CASSYGGAGGHEQYF. The CDR3 DNA reads as TGTGCCAGCAGTTACGGGGGCGCAGGTGGACACGAGCAGTACTTC. The chain carries TRBV6-5 and TRBJ2-7; possibly TRBD1 for D (6 bases). CDR3 size: 15 residues. Germline V CDR1 and CDR2: MNHEY, SVGAGI. V lost 2 bases and J 5 bases, leaving 16 bases between the germline ends.

The chain uses TRBV12-3 or TRBV12-4 and TRBJ2-4; D is perhaps TRBD2 (6 bases). Trimming stripped 6 bases from V and 7 bases from J, with 10 bases between. The CDR3 contains 12 residues. CDR3 residues: CASRGLWNIQYF. DNA for the CDR3: TGTGCCAGCAGGGGACTGTGGAACATTCAGTACTTC.

The V call is TRBV5-1, the J call TRBJ2-2, with a possible D match to TRBD1 (6 bases). CDR1 and CDR2 from the germline V gene are SGHRS and YFSETQ. The CDR3 consists of 16 residues. The V end lost 1 base, the J end lost 0 bases, and 10 bases lay between the germline ends. In DNA, the CDR3 is TGCGCCAGCAGCTTGACAGGGATCACGAACACCGGGGAGCTGTTTTTT. Translation gives CASSLTGITNTGELFF.

The gene calls are TRBV29-1 and TRBJ1-1, with 9 bases that match TRBD1. Germline V lookup: CDR1 SQVTM, CDR2 ANQGSEA. V dropped 6 bases and J dropped 6; count of bases not matched to a gene: 5. This CDR3 comprises 12 residues. Here the CDR3 reads CSVGDRGAEAFF. As DNA, the CDR3 is TGCAGCGTGGGTGACAGGGGGGCTGAAGCTTTCTTT.